Each of the 20 T cell receptor beta chains below was sequenced from the same sample in a study of cytomegalovirus exposure and HLA in healthy donors. PCR employed 60 Vbeta and 13 Jbeta primers. The data were produced by immunoSEQ multiplex PCR, yet TCRdb's version contains in-frame clones alone and is incomplete. The table has around 100,000 clones, just under 70% seen once; the top ten hold roughly 9%. The specimen sequenced was PBMCs. These receptors originate from a man younger than 45 in good health and CMV-seropositive.

The chain joins TRBV6-5 to TRBJ1-2; tentatively, D is TRBD1 (6 bases). The CDR3 is 15 residues long. Germline lookup yields CDR1 MNHEY and CDR2 SVGAGI. Deletions cut 6 bases from V and 3 bases from J, with 17 bases between. CDR3 sequence (DNA): TGTGCCAGCAGGGCCCGGGGGGGGGCGGACTATGGCTACACCTTC. Protein sequence: CASRARGGADYGYTF.

As DNA, the CDR3 is TGTGCCAGTATCCGGGACAGGCTGATGAACACTGAAGCTTTCTTT. Amino acids: CASIRDRLMNTEAFF. The rearrangement links TRBV19 to TRBJ1-1; 8 bases agree with TRBD1. V trimming: 7 bases; J trimming: 0 bases; junction bases outside the gene matches: 7. CDR1 is LNHDA and CDR2 is SQIVND in the germline V gene (reference sequence). This CDR3 is built from 15 residues. Using reference TRBV19 and TRBJ1-1 for the parts outside the CDR3, the full variable domain is DGGITQSPKYLFRKEGQNVTLSCEQNLNHDAMYWYRQDPGQGLRLIYYSQIVNDFQKGDIAEGYSVSREKKESFPLTVTSAQKNPTAFYLCASIRDRLMNTEAFFGQGTRLTVV.

The CDR3 loop is CAWSVGAAYEQYF. The CDR3 DNA follows: TGTGCCTGGAGTGTTGGGGCCGCCTACGAGCAGTACTTC. V gene TRBV30 combines with J gene TRBJ2-5, with a weak D call TRBD1 (5 bases). Gene TRBJ2-7 matches the end of the DNA better, so the J call may be wrong. The CDR3 is made up of 13 amino acids. Germline V lookup: CDR1 GTSNPN, CDR2 SVGIG (reference sequence).

The CDR3 sequence is CASSLSEGGVPGYGYTF. The DNA of the CDR3 is TGTGCCAGCAGTTTATCTGAGGGAGGGGTCCCCGGCTATGGCTACACCTTC. V gene TRBV27 combines with J gene TRBJ1-2; D may be TRBD1 (5 bases). Trimming removed 0 bases at V and 4 bases at J, with 18 bases between. The germline V gene has CDR1 MNHEY and CDR2 SMNVEV (reference sequence). The CDR3 has 17 residues.

CDR3 nucleotide sequence: TGTGCCAGCAGTTTATCGTGGGGGGGCAATCAGCCCCAGCATTTT. Translation gives CASSLSWGGNQPQHF. V gene TRBV27 combines with J gene TRBJ1-5, with D tentatively TRBD1 (5 bases). Germline values: CDR1 MNHEY, CDR2 SMNVEV (reference sequence). Trimming took 0 bases from V and 2 from J, leaving 8 bases between them. There are 15 residues in the CDR3.

The chain employs TRBV27 and TRBJ1-4; 7 bases align to TRBD1. Germline CDR1 and CDR2: MNHEY and SMNVEV (reference sequence). The CDR3 runs 18 residues. V lost 6 bases to trimming and J lost 0 bases; unmatched junction nucleotides: 13. The CDR3 coding sequence is TGTGCCAGCAGCTTAACCCACAGGGGAGTTTCAACTAATGAAAAACTGTTTTTT. Translated, it gives CASSLTHRGVSTNEKLFF.

This sequence joins TRBV10-2 and TRBJ2-5; 10 bases are shared with TRBD1. This CDR3 is built from 14 residues. In germline, CDR1 is WSHSY, CDR2 SAAADI. J gave up 6 bases and V 8 bases, and 9 bases lay outside the gene matches. The CDR3 sequence is CASGSGQGLKTQYF. CDR3 sequence (DNA): TGCGCCAGCGGTTCGGGACAGGGGTTGAAGACCCAGTACTTC.

This clone was observed a few times. This chain connects TRBV27 to TRBJ1-2, with 7 nucleotides matching TRBD1. The CDR3 has 13 amino acids. The germline gives CDR1 MNHEY, CDR2 SMNVEV (reference sequence). The junction had 10 bases not matched to a gene; V was cut back by 7 bases and J by 8 bases. DNA of the CDR3: TGTGCCAGCACCGCATCAGGGGGACAAGGCTACACCTTC. Its protein product is CASTASGGQGYTF.

This chain uses TRBV14 with TRBJ1-6, with D maybe TRBD1 (5 bases). V shed 4 bases and J shed 8 bases, with 9 bases lying between them. CDR3 length: 13 residues. Germline values: CDR1 SGHDN, CDR2 FVKESK. CDR3: CASSRVRDSPLHF. CDR3 nucleotides: TGTGCCAGCAGCCGAGTCAGGGATTCACCCCTCCACTTT.

The gene calls are TRBV18 and TRBJ1-5; 7 nucleotides align to TRBD1. With V trimmed by 4 bases and J by 7 bases, 4 bases remained unmatched. Germline V lookup: CDR1 KGHSH, CDR2 LQKENI. The CDR3 runs 13 residues. CDR3 protein: CASSLRQGQPQHF. CDR3 DNA sequence: TGTGCCAGCTCACTCAGACAGGGACAGCCCCAGCATTTT.

The genes are TRBV7-2 and TRBJ2-3, with D unclear. Germline V lookup: CDR1 SGHTA, CDR2 FQGNSA. This CDR3 region has 14 residues. Trimming cost V 0 bases and J 1 base, with 5 bases left between them. The CDR3 DNA sequence: TGTGCCAGCAGCTTAGCTAGCCGCACAGATACGCAGTATTTT. It yields the protein CASSLASRTDTQYF.

The chain joins TRBV29-1 to TRBJ2-3, with 11 positions matching TRBD2. With 7 bases clipped from V and 2 bases from J, the junction kept 11 bases outside the gene matches. Germline CDR1 and CDR2: SQVTM and ANQGSEA. CDR3 length: 16 amino acids. This chain's CDR3 is CSANPGTSGSTDTQYF. The CDR3 DNA reads as TGCAGCGCTAACCCCGGGACTAGCGGCTCCACAGATACGCAGTATTTT.

This chain uses TRBV27 with TRBJ2-2, with D hard to call. V was pared by 3 bases and J by 5 bases, with 10 bases between. Germline CDR1 reads MNHEY; CDR2 reads SMNVEV (reference sequence). The CDR3 extends over 14 amino acids. The CDR3 DNA reads TGTGCCAGCAGTTTTGCATTTCGGACCGGGGAGCTGTTTTTT. It translates to CASSFAFRTGELFF.

V usage is TRBV5-1 and J usage is TRBJ2-7, with 7 positions matching TRBD1. Germline V gene lookup returns CDR1 SGHRS and CDR2 YFSETQ. This CDR3 is 16 amino acids long. The J segment lost 5 bases and the V segment lost 5 bases, leaving 16 bases of the junction unmatched. The CDR3 coding sequence is TGCGCCAGCAGGCCCCCCGACAGGGTAAGAATACACGAGCAGTACGTC. Protein: CASRPPDRVRIHEQYV.

V usage is TRBV5-1 and J usage is TRBJ1-1, with D hard to call. This CDR3 spans 15 amino acids. In germline, CDR1 is SGHRS, CDR2 YFSETQ. Trimming cost V 5 bases and J 6 bases, with 20 bases left between them. CDR3 sequence: CASRVGPPLVSEAFF. Written as DNA, the CDR3 is TGCGCCAGCAGGGTCGGTCCCCCTTTGGTGTCTGAAGCTTTCTTT.

This rearrangement joins TRBV13 to TRBJ2-2; 9 nucleotides line up with TRBD1. CDR3 size: 20 residues. From germline, CDR1 is PRHDT and CDR2 FYEKMQ (reference sequence). V was pared by 1 base and J by 1 base, with 13 bases of the junction left unmatched. The CDR3: CASSLAPGTGRKVNTGELFF. The CDR3 bases are TGTGCCAGCAGCTTAGCCCCCGGGACAGGGAGAAAAGTGAACACCGGGGAGCTGTTTTTT. The variable domain in full, with the rest retrieved from reference TRBV13 and TRBJ2-2, is AAGVIQSPRHLIKEKRETATLKCYPIPRHDTVYWYQQGPGQDPQFLISFYEKMQSDKGSIPDRFSAQQFSDYHSELNMSSLELGDSALYFCASSLAPGTGRKVNTGELFFGEGSRLTVL.

This sequence joins TRBV6-1 and TRBJ2-1; weak D call: TRBD1 (6 bases). This CDR3 is 17 amino acids long. Trimming left V 1 base short and J 4 bases short, with 17 bases between. CDR1 is MNHNS, CDR2 SASEGT, per germline. The CDR3 coding sequence is TGTGCCAGCAGTGAAGTACCTACCGGGACATTGTACAATGAGCAGTTCTTC. Translation gives CASSEVPTGTLYNEQFF.

The V gene is TRBV6-1, the J gene TRBJ1-5, with a weak D call TRBD1 (5 bases). The CDR3 covers 13 residues. Trimming shortened V by 7 bases and J by 6 bases, and 13 bases separated the two germline ends. Germline CDR1 MNHNS, CDR2 SASEGT. CDR3 in DNA: TGTGCCAGCACCAGGGAGGTCAGTCAGCCCCAGCATTTT. This codes for CASTREVSQPQHF.

This chain uses TRBV28 with TRBJ2-7; 10 bases fit TRBD2. The germline gives CDR1 MDHEN, CDR2 SYDVKM. V lost 6 bases to trimming and J lost 2 bases; unmatched junction nucleotides: 13. The length of the CDR3 is 17 residues. DNA of the CDR3: TGTGCCAGCAGCACGGGGAATAGCGGGGGGAGAGCCTACGAGCAGTACTTC. Translating it yields CASSTGNSGGRAYEQYF.

V is TRBV5-1 and J is TRBJ2-1; tentative D call: TRBD2 (5 bases). CDR1 SGHRS and CDR2 YFSETQ come from the germline V gene. The CDR3 consists of 15 residues. V was clipped by 4 bases and J by 7 bases, with 18 bases between them. The CDR3 DNA reads as TGCGCCAGCAGCATCCGCGGGCCCCGGGAAAATGAGCAGTTCTTC. Translated, it gives CASSIRGPRENEQFF.